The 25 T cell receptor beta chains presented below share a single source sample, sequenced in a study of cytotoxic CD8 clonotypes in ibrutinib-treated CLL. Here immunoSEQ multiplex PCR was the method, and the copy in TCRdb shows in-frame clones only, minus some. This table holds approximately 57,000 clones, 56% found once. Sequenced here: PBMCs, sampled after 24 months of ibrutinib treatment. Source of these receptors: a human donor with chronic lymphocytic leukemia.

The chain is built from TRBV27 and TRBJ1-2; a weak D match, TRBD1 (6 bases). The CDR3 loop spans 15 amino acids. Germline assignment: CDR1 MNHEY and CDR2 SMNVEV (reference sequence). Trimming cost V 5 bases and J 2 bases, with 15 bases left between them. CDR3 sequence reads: CASSLMMTGNYGYTF. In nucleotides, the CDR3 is TGTGCCAGCAGTCTAATGATGACAGGAAACTATGGCTACACCTTC.

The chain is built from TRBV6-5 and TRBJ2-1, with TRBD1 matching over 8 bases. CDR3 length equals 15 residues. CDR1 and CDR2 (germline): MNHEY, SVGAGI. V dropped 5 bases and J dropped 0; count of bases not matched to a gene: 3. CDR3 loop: CASSTGTGSYNEQFF. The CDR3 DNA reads TGTGCCAGCAGTACCGGGACAGGCTCCTACAATGAGCAGTTCTTC.

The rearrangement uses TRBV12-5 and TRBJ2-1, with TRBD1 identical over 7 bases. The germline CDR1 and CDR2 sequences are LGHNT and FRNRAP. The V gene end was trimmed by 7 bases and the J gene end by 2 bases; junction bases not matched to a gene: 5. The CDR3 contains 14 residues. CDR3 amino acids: CASVGGQAYNEQFF. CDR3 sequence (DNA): TGTGCTAGTGTTGGCGGACAGGCCTACAATGAGCAGTTCTTC.

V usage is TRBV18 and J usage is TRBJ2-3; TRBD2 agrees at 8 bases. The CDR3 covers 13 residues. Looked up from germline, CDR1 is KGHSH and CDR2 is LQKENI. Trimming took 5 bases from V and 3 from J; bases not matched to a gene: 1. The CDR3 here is CASSTGGTDTQYF. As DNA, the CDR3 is TGTGCCAGCTCAACGGGGGGGACAGATACGCAGTATTTT.

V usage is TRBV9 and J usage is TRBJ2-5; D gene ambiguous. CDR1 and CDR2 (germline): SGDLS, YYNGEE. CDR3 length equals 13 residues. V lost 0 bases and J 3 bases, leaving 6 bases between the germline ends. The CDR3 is CASSVAWEETQYF. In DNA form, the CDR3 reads TGTGCCAGCAGCGTAGCTTGGGAAGAGACCCAGTACTTC.

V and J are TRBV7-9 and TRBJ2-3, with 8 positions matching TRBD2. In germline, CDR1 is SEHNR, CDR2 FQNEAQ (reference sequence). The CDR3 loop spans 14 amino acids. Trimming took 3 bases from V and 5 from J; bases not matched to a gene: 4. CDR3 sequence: CASSFGLALDTQYF. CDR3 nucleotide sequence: TGTGCCAGCAGCTTTGGACTAGCATTAGATACGCAGTATTTT.

CDR3 bases: TGTGCCAGCAGTCGCTGGACTAGCGGGGGACTCAATGAGCAGTTCTTC. Translating it yields CASSRWTSGGLNEQFF. V is TRBV6-6 and J is TRBJ2-1, with 13 bases matching TRBD2. The CDR3 is 16 amino acids. Losses at the gene ends were 5 bases for V and 6 bases for J; bases not matched to a gene: 7. Germline V gene data show CDR1 as MNHNY and CDR2 as SVGAGI (reference sequence).

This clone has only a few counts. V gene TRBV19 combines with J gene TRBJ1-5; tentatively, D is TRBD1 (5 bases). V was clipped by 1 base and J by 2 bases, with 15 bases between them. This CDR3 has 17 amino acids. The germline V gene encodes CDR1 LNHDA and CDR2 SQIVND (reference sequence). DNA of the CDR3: TGTGCCAGTAGTATAGGGTTTAGGGGACCCGGCAATCAGCCCCAGCATTTT. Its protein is CASSIGFRGPGNQPQHF.

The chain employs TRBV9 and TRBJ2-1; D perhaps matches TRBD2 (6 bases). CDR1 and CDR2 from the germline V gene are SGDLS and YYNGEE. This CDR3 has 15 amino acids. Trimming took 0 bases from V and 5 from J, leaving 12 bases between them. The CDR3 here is CASSVVGSRHNEQFF. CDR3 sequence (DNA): TGTGCCAGCAGCGTAGTCGGGAGCCGGCACAATGAGCAGTTCTTC.

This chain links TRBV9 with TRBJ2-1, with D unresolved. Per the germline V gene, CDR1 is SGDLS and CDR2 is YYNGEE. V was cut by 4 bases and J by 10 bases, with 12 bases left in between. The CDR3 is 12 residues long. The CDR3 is CASSPWGLEQFF. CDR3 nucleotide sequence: TGTGCCAGCAGCCCTTGGGGATTGGAGCAGTTCTTC.

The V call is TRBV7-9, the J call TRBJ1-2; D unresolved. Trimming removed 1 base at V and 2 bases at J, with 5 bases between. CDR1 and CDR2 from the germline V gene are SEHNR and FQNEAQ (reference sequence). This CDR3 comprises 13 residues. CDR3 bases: TGTGCCAGCAGCTTAGGAAAAAACTATGGCTACACCTTC. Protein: CASSLGKNYGYTF.

CDR3 in amino acids: CASSMETGSSGANVLTF. The CDR3 region has the DNA TGTGCCAGTAGTATGGAGACAGGGAGCTCTGGGGCCAACGTCCTGACTTTC. This sequence joins TRBV19 and TRBJ2-6; 7 bases are shared with TRBD1. The CDR3 contains 17 residues. The trim removed 3 bases at V and 0 bases at J, leaving 5 bases unmatched. CDR1 is LNHDA, CDR2 SQIVND, per germline (reference sequence).

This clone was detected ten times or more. The CDR3 DNA is TGTGCCAGCAGCTACCAGACAGGCTTCCCCTACGAGCAGTACGTC. As protein: CASSYQTGFPYEQYV. The V gene is TRBV7-6, the J gene TRBJ2-7, with a tentative D call TRBD1 (6 bases). Germline V gives CDR1 SGHVS, CDR2 FNYEAQ. This CDR3 is 15 amino acids long. V was shortened by 4 bases and J by 2 bases, with 15 bases between the two germline ends.

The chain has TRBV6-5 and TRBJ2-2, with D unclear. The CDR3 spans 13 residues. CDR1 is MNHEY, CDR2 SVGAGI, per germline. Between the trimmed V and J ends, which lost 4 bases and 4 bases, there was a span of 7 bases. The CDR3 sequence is CASSLTPTGELFF. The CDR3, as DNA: TGTGCCAGCAGTTTAACCCCCACCGGGGAGCTGTTTTTT.

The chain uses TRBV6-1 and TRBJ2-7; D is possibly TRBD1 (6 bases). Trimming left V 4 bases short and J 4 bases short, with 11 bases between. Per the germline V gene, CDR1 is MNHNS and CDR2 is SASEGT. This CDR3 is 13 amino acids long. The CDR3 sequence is CASSVGGGYEQYF. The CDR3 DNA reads TGTGCCAGCAGTGTTGGGGGCGGGTACGAGCAGTACTTC.

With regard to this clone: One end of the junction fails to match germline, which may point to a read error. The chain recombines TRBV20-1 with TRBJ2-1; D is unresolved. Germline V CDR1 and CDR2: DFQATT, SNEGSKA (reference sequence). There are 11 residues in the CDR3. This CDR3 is CSASVDPVRVF. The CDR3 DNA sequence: TGCAGTGCTAGTGTTGACCCCGTTAGGGTCTTC.

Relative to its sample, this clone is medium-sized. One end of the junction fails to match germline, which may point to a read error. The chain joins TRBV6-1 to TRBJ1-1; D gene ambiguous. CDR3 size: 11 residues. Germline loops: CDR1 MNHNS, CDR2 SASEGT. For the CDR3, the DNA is TGTGCCAGCAGGGAAGCTGGTGAAGCTTTCTTT. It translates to CASREAGEAFF.

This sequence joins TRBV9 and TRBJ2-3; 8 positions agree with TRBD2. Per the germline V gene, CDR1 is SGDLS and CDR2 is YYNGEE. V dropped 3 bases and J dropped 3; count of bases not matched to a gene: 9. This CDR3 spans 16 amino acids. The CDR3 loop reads CASSALSGDWTDTQYF. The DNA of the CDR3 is TGTGCCAGCAGCGCCCTTAGCGGGGATTGGACAGATACGCAGTATTTT.

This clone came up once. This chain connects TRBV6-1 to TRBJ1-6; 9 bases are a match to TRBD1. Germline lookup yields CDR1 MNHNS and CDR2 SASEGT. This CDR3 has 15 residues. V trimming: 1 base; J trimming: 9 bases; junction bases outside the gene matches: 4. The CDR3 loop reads CASSEVGQGRSPLHF. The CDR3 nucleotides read TGTGCCAGCAGTGAAGTGGGACAGGGTCGTTCACCCCTCCACTTT.

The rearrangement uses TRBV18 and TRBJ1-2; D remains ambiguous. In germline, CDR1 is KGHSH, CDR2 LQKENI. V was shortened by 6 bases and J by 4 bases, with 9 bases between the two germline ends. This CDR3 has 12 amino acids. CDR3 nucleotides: TGTGCCAGCTCCAGTGTCTTCTATGGCTACACCTTC. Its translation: CASSSVFYGYTF.

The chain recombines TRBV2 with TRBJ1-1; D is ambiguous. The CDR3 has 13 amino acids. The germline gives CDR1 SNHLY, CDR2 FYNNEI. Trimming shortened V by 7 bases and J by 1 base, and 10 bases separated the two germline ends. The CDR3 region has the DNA TGTGCCAGCACCGAACGGGGGAACACTGAAGCTTTCTTT. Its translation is CASTERGNTEAFF.

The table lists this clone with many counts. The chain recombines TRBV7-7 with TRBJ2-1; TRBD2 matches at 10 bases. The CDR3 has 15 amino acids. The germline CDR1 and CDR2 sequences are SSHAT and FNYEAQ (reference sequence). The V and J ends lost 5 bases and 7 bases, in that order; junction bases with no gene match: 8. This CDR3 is CASSISSGGSNEQFF. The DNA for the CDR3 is TGTGCCAGCAGCATTTCTAGCGGGGGATCTAATGAGCAGTTCTTC. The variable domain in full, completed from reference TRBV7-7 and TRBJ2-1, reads GAGVSQSPRYKVTKRGQDVTLRCDPISSHATLYWYQQALGQGPEFLTYFNYEAQPDKSGLPSDRFSAERPEGSISTLTIQRTEQRDSAMYRCASSISSGGSNEQFFGPGTRLTVL.

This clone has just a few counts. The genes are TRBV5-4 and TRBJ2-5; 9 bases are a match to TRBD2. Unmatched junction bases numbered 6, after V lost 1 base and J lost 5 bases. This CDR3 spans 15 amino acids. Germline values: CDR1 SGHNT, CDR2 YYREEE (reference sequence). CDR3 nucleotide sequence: TGTGCCAGCAGCTTGACCGGGACTAGCAGGGAGACCCAGTACTTC. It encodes CASSLTGTSRETQYF.

For the CDR3, the DNA is TGTGCCAGCAGCCAAGTCGGGGGGGTCTCACCCCTCCACTTT. This translates into CASSQVGGVSPLHF. The chain carries TRBV14 and TRBJ1-6; D possibly corresponds to TRBD1 (5 bases). Germline loops: CDR1 SGHDN, CDR2 FVKESK. The CDR3 sequence is 14 residues long. The V and J ends lost 1 base and 10 bases respectively, with 11 bases between them.

CDR3 nucleotides: TGTGCCAGCAGCCGACTAGTTGAGCAGTTCTTC. This encodes CASSRLVEQFF. The chain combines TRBV28 with TRBJ2-1; D may be TRBD2 (6 bases). The CDR3 has 11 residues. Per the germline V gene, CDR1 is MDHEN and CDR2 is SYDVKM. The germline V and J ends were trimmed by 6 bases and 9 bases, with 9 bases remaining between them.